The 17 T cell receptor beta chains in this list originate from one sample, sequenced in a study of blood T cell repertoires in COVID-19. Sequencing used immunoSEQ multiplex PCR; TCRdb keeps in-frame clones, though not all of them. The data hold tens of thousands of clones, with 90% to 95% observed a single time. The sequencing sample was made of peripheral blood. These receptors originate from a man between 60 and 70 years old with active or convalescent COVID-19.

The chain has TRBV5-4 and TRBJ2-3; 7 positions match TRBD1. The length of the CDR3 is 16 residues. V lost 1 base, J lost 4 bases, and 9 bases stayed unmatched. Germline V gives CDR1 SGHNT, CDR2 YYREEE (reference sequence). The CDR3 DNA reads as TGTGCCAGCAGCTTGAAAGGGGGCCCTTACGCAGATACGCAGTATTTT. Its protein is CASSLKGGPYADTQYF.

The J gene is TRBJ2-5, the V gene TRBV27, with 8 bases aligning to TRBD1. Germline CDR1 reads MNHEY; CDR2 reads SMNVEV (reference sequence). CDR3 length: 15 residues. V lost 6 bases to trimming and J lost 0 bases; unmatched junction nucleotides: 6. The CDR3 sequence is CASSLRQGYQETQYF. CDR3 DNA sequence: TGTGCCAGCAGCCTAAGACAGGGGTACCAAGAGACCCAGTACTTC.

The rearrangement joins TRBV4-1 to TRBJ1-1; D is undetermined. This CDR3 has 14 residues. V gave up 4 bases and J gave up 1 base, with 10 bases separating them. The germline V gene has CDR1 MGHRA and CDR2 YSYEKL. This CDR3 is CASSLAAGNTEAFF. The CDR3 DNA reads as TGCGCCAGCAGCCTAGCCGCGGGGAACACTGAAGCTTTCTTT.

The gene calls are TRBV6-5 and TRBJ2-7; 8 bases are shared with TRBD2. CDR1 MNHEY and CDR2 SVGAGI come from the germline V gene. This CDR3 comprises 15 residues. V was clipped by 0 bases and J by 2 bases; unmatched bases: 3. Here the CDR3 DNA reads TGTGCCAGCAGTTACTCTGGGCGGGGGGCCTACGAGCAGTACTTC. It encodes CASSYSGRGAYEQYF.

This chain uses TRBV7-2 with TRBJ1-2; D gene uncertain. The V gene lost 2 bases and the J gene lost 6 bases, with 13 bases spanning the gap. CDR3 length equals 14 residues. The germline V gene encodes CDR1 SGHTA and CDR2 FQGNSA. The CDR3: CASSLFSLADGYTF. CDR3 coding DNA: TGTGCCAGCAGCTTATTTTCCTTAGCCGATGGCTACACCTTC.

This clone was seen once. This chain links TRBV19 with TRBJ1-5, with unresolved D. The V gene lost 6 bases and the J gene lost 4 bases, with 10 bases spanning the gap. CDR3 length equals 13 residues. Per the germline V gene, CDR1 is LNHDA and CDR2 is SQIVND (reference sequence). CDR3 sequence: CASRALLNQPQHF. CDR3 nucleotide sequence: TGTGCCAGTAGAGCCCTGCTTAATCAGCCCCAGCATTTT.

The chain couples TRBV5-1 to TRBJ1-1, with 7 bases aligning to TRBD1. The CDR3 sequence is 14 residues long. Germline CDR1 and CDR2: SGHRS and YFSETQ. After removal of 0 bases from V and 4 bases from J, the junction contained 3 bases not matched to a gene. DNA of the CDR3: TGCGCCAGCAGCTTGGGGGCAGGGGGCACTGAAGCTTTCTTT. Residues: CASSLGAGGTEAFF.

The gene calls are TRBV18 and TRBJ1-1, with 7 bases aligning to TRBD1. Germline-derived CDR1 and CDR2 are KGHSH and LQKENI. The CDR3 loop spans 15 amino acids. The V segment lost 3 bases and the J segment 3 bases; nucleotides outside the gene matches: 7. For the CDR3, the DNA is TGTGCCAGCTCACCGAGGGGGCGTTCGGACACTGAAGCTTTCTTT. Translated: CASSPRGRSDTEAFF.

The chain recombines TRBV10-3 with TRBJ2-2; a possible D gene is TRBD1 (5 bases). Germline loops: CDR1 ENHRY, CDR2 SYGVKD. V dropped 0 bases and J dropped 4 bases, with 18 bases sitting between them. This CDR3 comprises 18 residues. Written as DNA, the CDR3 is TGTGCCATCAGTGAGTCGATAGGACCAGGGTTCGGCACCGGGGAGCTGTTTTTT. This encodes CAISESIGPGFGTGELFF.

The J gene is TRBJ1-1, the V gene TRBV28, with a possible D match to TRBD1 (6 bases). Germline lookup yields CDR1 MDHEN and CDR2 SYDVKM. V was pared by 7 bases and J by 6 bases, with 18 bases between. CDR3 size: 14 residues. The CDR3: CASTRTGIEAEAFF. The CDR3 bases are TGTGCCAGCACCCGCACAGGGATTGAGGCTGAAGCTTTCTTT.

The rearrangement uses TRBV5-1 and TRBJ2-2, with 9 bases fitting TRBD1. Germline CDR1 and CDR2: SGHRS and YFSETQ. The CDR3 totals 17 residues. The ends lost 4 bases at V and 5 bases at J; junction bases unmatched: 12. CDR3 coding DNA: TGCGCCAGCAGCCCCCCGGGACAGGGTACAATAACCGGGGAGCTGTTTTTT. Amino acid sequence: CASSPPGQGTITGELFF.

This chain joins TRBV9 and TRBJ1-5, with a weak D call TRBD1 (6 bases). In germline, CDR1 is SGDLS, CDR2 YYNGEE. The CDR3 is 14 residues long. The ends were cut back, 1 base at V and 7 bases at J, with 12 bases in the middle. The CDR3 loop is CASSVQGSGQPQHF. The DNA of the CDR3 is TGTGCCAGCAGCGTACAGGGGTCAGGGCAGCCCCAGCATTTT.

The genes are TRBV7-2 and TRBJ2-7; 9 nucleotides match TRBD1. The length of the CDR3 is 14 residues. Per the germline V gene, CDR1 is SGHTA and CDR2 is FQGNSA. V was clipped by 3 bases and J by 5 bases; unmatched bases: 5. The CDR3 sequence is CASSFTGGNNEQYF. CDR3 bases: TGTGCCAGCAGCTTTACAGGGGGCAACAACGAGCAGTACTTC.

The V call is TRBV12-3 or TRBV12-4, the J call TRBJ1-5; TRBD1 aligns across 7 bases. Losses at the gene ends were 4 bases for V and 7 bases for J; bases not matched to a gene: 4. There are 13 residues in the CDR3. The CDR3 sequence is CASSSGGGQPQHF. The CDR3 region has the DNA TGTGCCAGCAGTTCAGGGGGTGGACAGCCCCAGCATTTT.

The chain links TRBV11-2 to TRBJ1-1; 7 nucleotides match TRBD1. V lost 3 bases and J lost 4; bases outside the gene matches: 5. This CDR3 has 14 residues. Germline V gives CDR1 SGHAT, CDR2 FQNNGV. The CDR3 reads CASSLRYRGTEAFF. The CDR3 coding sequence is TGTGCCAGCAGCTTGAGGTACAGGGGCACTGAAGCTTTCTTT.

The chain links TRBV5-1 to TRBJ2-5; TRBD1 is a possible D gene (5 bases). This CDR3 is built from 12 residues. The germline V gene has CDR1 SGHRS and CDR2 YFSETQ. V was shortened by 0 bases and J by 5 bases, with 5 bases between the two germline ends. The CDR3 protein is CASSLEGETQYF. As DNA, the CDR3 is TGCGCCAGCAGCTTGGAGGGGGAGACCCAGTACTTC.

The chain links TRBV6-2 or TRBV6-3 to TRBJ2-6, with D possibly matching TRBD2 (7 bases). Germline V gene sequence: CDR1 MNHEY, CDR2 SVGEGT. This CDR3 is built from 15 residues. V was cut by 2 bases and J by 4 bases, with 9 bases left in between. The DNA of the CDR3 is TGTGCCAGCAGTTACAGGGGGGGAGGGGCCAACGTCCTGACTTTC. Encoded protein: CASSYRGGGANVLTF.